Below, 5 T cell receptor beta chains from the same sample are listed, as sequenced in a study of graft-versus-host responses after intestinal transplantation. Repertoires were generated with immunoSEQ multiplex PCR, while TCRdb's copy carries only in-frame clones and drops some. The table lists around 35,000 clones, 87% of them singletons. Once graft tissue had been processed, intraepithelial and lamina propria lymphocytes were released. The sample consisted of ileum tissue, taken about 200 days after intestinal transplant. All receptors come from a human patient who received an intestinal transplant, so some T cells may come from the graft donor.

The CDR3 DNA follows: TGTGCCAGCAGCTTGGGGCAGGGTAGGGGCTACACCTTC. Amino acids: CASSLGQGRGYTF. The chain is built from TRBV5-5 and TRBJ1-2; D is perhaps TRBD1 (5 bases). Germline CDR1 SGHKS, CDR2 YYEKEE (reference sequence). The V end was cut by 0 bases, the J end by 8 bases, with 11 bases between. The CDR3 has 13 amino acids.

The CDR3 bases are TGCGCCAGCAGCCCAGGGACTAGCGGGAGCGCTGACGAGCAGTACTTC. It specifies CASSPGTSGSADEQYF. This sequence joins TRBV5-1 and TRBJ2-7, with TRBD2 identical over 14 bases. Per germline, CDR1 SGHRS and CDR2 YFSETQ. The V segment lost 4 bases and the J segment 5 bases; nucleotides outside the gene matches: 8. The CDR3 length is 16 residues.

The rearrangement links TRBV11-1 to TRBJ2-2; no clear D. The germline CDR1 and CDR2 sequences are SGHAT and FQDESV (reference sequence). This CDR3 region has 13 residues. The V gene lost 3 bases and the J gene lost 4 bases, with 6 bases spanning the gap. The CDR3 here is CASSLLSTGELFF. The CDR3, as DNA: TGTGCCAGCAGCTTGTTGAGCACCGGGGAGCTGTTTTTT.

The rearrangement joins TRBV2 to TRBJ2-5; TRBD2 matches 14 bases. The CDR3 sequence is 15 residues long. Germline V gene data show CDR1 as SNHLY and CDR2 as FYNNEI. Unmatched junction bases numbered 1, after V lost 6 bases and J lost 1 base. The CDR3 nucleotides are TGTGCCAGCAGGGGGACTAGCGGGGGCCAAGAGACCCAGTACTTC. Its protein product is CASRGTSGGQETQYF.

The genes are TRBV4-1 and TRBJ2-1; D could derive from TRBD1 or TRBD2 (5 bases each). The germline V and J ends were trimmed by 0 bases and 2 bases, with 8 bases remaining between them. The CDR3 spans 15 residues. Germline CDR1 and CDR2: MGHRA and YSYEKL. The CDR3 bases are TGCGCCAGCAGCCAAGACCGGGACCCCTACAATGAGCAGTTCTTC. It is translated as CASSQDRDPYNEQFF.